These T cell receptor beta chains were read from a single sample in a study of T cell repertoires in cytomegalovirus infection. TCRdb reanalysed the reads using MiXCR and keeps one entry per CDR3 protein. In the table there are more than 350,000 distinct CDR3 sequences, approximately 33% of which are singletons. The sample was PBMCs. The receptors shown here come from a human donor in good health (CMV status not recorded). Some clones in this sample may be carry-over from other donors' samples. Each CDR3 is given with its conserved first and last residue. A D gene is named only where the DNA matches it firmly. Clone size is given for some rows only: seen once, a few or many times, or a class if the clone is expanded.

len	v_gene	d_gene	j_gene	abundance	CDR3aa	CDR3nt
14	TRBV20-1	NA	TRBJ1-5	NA	CSAPDQRGNQPQHF	TGCAGTGCTCCGGACCAGAGGGGCAATCAGCCCCAGCATTTT
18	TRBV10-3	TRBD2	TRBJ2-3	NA	CAISEWAPSGGATDTQYF	TGTGCCATCAGTGAATGGGCTCCTAGCGGGGGGGCCACAGATACGCAGTATTTT
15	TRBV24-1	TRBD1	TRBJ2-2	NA	CATSPGTANTGELFF	TGTGCCACCAGCCCCGGGACAGCGAACACCGGGGAGCTGTTTTTT
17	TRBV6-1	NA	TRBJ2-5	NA	CASSPRVGGGDWETQYF	TGTGCCAGCAGTCCCCGCGTGGGTGGCGGGGACTGGGAGACCCAGTACTTC
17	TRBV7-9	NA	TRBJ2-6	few	CASSLRDGESGANVLTF	TGTGCCAGCAGCCTCCGGGACGGGGAATCTGGGGCCAACGTCCTGACTTTC
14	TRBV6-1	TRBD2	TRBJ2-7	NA	CASSIGTNSYEQYF	TGTGCCAGCAGCATCGGGACTAACTCCTACGAGCAGTACTTC
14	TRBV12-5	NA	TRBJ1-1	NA	CASGLGVVSTEAFF	TGTGCTAGTGGTTTGGGGGTCGTTAGTACTGAAGCTTTCTTT
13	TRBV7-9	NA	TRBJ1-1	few	CASSLVGEFEAFF	TGTGCCAGCAGCTTGGTGGGAGAGTTTGAAGCTTTCTTT
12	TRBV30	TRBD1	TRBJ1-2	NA	CASQGADYGYTF	TGTGCCTCACAGGGGGCGGACTATGGCTACACCTTC
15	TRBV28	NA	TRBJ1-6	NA	CASSPRGRGNSPLHF	TGTGCCAGCAGTCCACGGGGACGGGGTAATTCACCCCTCCACTTT
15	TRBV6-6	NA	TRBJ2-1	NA	CASSGIRGTDNEQFF	TGTGCCAGCAGTGGCATACGGGGGACGGACAATGAGCAGTTCTTC
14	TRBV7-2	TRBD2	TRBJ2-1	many	CASIPGLPPHEQFF	TGTGCCAGCATACCGGGACTACCTCCCCATGAGCAGTTCTTC
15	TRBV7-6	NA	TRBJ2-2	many	CASSLAQLNTGELFF	TGTGCCAGCAGCTTAGCACAGTTAAACACCGGGGAGCTGTTTTTT
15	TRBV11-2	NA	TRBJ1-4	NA	CASSGRGLPGEKLFF	TGTGCCAGCAGCGGAAGAGGACTGCCGGGTGAAAAACTGTTTTTT
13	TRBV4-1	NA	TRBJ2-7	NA	CASRQGSDGEQSF	TGCGCCAGCCGCCAAGGAAGTGACGGCGAGCAGTCCTTC
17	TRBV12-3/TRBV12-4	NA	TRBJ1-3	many	CASSFQPRMSSGNTIYF	TGTGCCAGCAGTTTTCAGCCCCGGATGAGCTCTGGAAACACCATATATTTT
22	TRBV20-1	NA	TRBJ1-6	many	CSARVGGPITGPLKRGDSPLHF	TGCAGTGCTAGAGTGGGGGGTCCAATAACCGGGCCCTTAAAAAGGGGCGATTCACCCCTCCACTTT
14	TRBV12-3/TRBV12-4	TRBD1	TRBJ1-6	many	CASSLGQGASPLHF	TGTGCCAGCAGTCTTGGACAGGGGGCTTCACCCCTCCACTTT
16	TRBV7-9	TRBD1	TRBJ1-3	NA	CAISEQQGAFGNTIYF	TGTGCCATCAGCGAACAACAGGGGGCTTTTGGAAACACCATATATTTT
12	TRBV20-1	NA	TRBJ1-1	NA	CSVNRPNTEAFF	TGCAGTGTAAACAGACCGAACACTGAAGCTTTCTTT
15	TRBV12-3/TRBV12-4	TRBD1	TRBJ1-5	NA	CASSFEQGANQPQHF	TGTGCCAGCAGTTTTGAGCAGGGGGCGAATCAGCCCCAGCATTTT
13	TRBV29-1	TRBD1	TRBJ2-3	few	CSVKGASTDTQYF	TGCAGCGTTAAGGGGGCCTCCACAGATACGCAGTATTTT
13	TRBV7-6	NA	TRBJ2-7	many	CASSSPPVSEQYF	TGTGCCAGCAGCTCCCCCCCCGTGAGCGAGCAGTACTTC
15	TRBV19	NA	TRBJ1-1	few	CASNPLGRKYTEAFF	TGTGCCAGTAACCCTCTCGGACGGAAGTACACTGAAGCTTTCTTT
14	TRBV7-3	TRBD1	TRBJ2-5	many	CASSMGQLQETQYF	TGTGCCAGCAGCATGGGACAGTTGCAAGAGACCCAGTACTTC
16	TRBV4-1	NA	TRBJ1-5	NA	CASSQFPGVLNQPQHF	TGCGCCAGCAGCCAATTTCCGGGAGTCCTCAATCAGCCCCAGCATTTT
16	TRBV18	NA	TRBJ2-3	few	CASSPIRGSSTDTQYF	TGTGCCAGCTCACCGATACGGGGATCTAGCACAGATACGCAGTATTTT
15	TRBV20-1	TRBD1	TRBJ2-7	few	CSASPRDRSPYEQYF	TGCAGTGCTAGCCCGAGGGACAGGAGCCCCTACGAGCAGTACTTC
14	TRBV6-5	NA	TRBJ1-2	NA	CASSYSSGPGSYTF	TGTGCCAGCAGTTACTCATCGGGGCCCGGTAGCTACACCTTC
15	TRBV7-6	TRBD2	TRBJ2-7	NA	CASSARSLAGVEQYF	TGTGCCAGCAGCGCACGGTCACTAGCGGGGGTAGAGCAGTACTTC
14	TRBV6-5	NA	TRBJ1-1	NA	CASSPQGVETEAFF	TGTGCCAGCAGTCCTCAAGGGGTAGAGACTGAAGCTTTCTTT
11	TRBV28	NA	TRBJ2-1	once	CASSLTRAKFF	TGTGCCAGCAGTTTAACCAGGGCCAAGTTCTTC
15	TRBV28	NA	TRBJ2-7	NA	CASSFFAGTENGQYF	TGTGCCAGCAGTTTCTTCGCAGGTACAGAAAACGGGCAGTACTTC
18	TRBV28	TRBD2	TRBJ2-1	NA	CASSLSQGGLANRDEQFF	TGTGCCAGCAGTTTATCTCAGGGGGGACTAGCGAACCGTGATGAGCAGTTCTTC
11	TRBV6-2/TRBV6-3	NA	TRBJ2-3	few	CASSNLDTQYF	TGTGCCAGCAGTAACCTAGATACGCAGTATTTT
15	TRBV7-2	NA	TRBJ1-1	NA	CASSLGPPGDTEACF	TGTGCCAGCAGCTTAGGGCCCCCAGGGGACACTGAAGCTTGCTTT
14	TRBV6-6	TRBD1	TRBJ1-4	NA	CASSVTGKNEKLFF	TGTGCCAGCAGTGTGACAGGGAAAAATGAAAAACTGTTTTTT
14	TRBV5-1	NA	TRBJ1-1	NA	CASSSWGGNTEAFF	TGCGCCAGCAGCTCATGGGGGGGAAACACTGAAGCTTTCTTT
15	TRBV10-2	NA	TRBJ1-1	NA	CASSGGQLMNTEAFF	TGCGCCAGCAGTGGCGGCCAACTCATGAACACTGAAGCTTTCTTT
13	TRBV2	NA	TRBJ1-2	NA	CASITVSNYGYTF	TGTGCCAGCATTACAGTTTCTAACTATGGCTACACCTTC